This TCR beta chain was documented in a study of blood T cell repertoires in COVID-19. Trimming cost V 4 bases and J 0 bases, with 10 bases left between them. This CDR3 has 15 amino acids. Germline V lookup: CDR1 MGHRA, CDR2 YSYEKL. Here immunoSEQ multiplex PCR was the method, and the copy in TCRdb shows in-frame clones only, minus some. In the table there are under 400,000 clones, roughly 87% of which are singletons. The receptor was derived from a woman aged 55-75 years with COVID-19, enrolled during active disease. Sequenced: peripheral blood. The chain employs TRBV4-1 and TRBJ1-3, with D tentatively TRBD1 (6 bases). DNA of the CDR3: TGCGCCAGCAGCCCGACAGGTAGCTCTGGAAACACCATATATTTT. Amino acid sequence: CASSPTGSSGNTIYF.